This TCR beta chain was identified in a study of beta chain features in type 1 diabetes. Study-wide findings and caveats: Significant though moderate, a shortening of TCRB CDR3s appeared in all four CD4+ subsets of Type 1 diabetes patients.

The CDR3 is made up of 14 amino acids. Germline V gives CDR1 SNHLY, CDR2 FYNNEI. Germline trimming cut 6 bases from V and 10 bases from J; bases unmatched to any gene: 10. About this clone itself: Its cognate antigen is unknown.

Since all of the isolated RNA was reverse transcribed, expressed TCRB transcripts were what got sequenced. Libraries were prepared by immunoSEQ multiplex PCR; TCRdb keeps only in-frame clonotypes and omits some of them. The sample includes 50,000 to 65,000 clones, around 45% of them seen just once. This clonotype was obtained from a man aged 30 to 39 with type 1 diabetes. The chain is built from TRBV2 and TRBJ2-1; 9 bases line up with TRBD1. The sequencing input was Tregs from blood. The CDR3 region is CASSPDRGPREQFF. In nucleotides, the CDR3 is TGTGCCAGCAGCCCGGACAGGGGTCCTAGGGAGCAGTTCTTC. The whole variable domain, remainder taken from reference TRBV2 and TRBJ2-1, is EPEVTQTPSHQVTQMGQEVILRCVPISNHLYFYWYRQILGQKVEFLVSFYNNEISEKSEIFDDQFSVERPDGSNFTLKIRSTKLEDSAMYFCASSPDRGPREQFFGPGTRLTVL.